Listed here are 4 T cell receptor beta chains from one sample, sequenced in a study of regulatory T cells in long-lasting Graves disease. Regarding time point: persistent/refractory GD, antithyroid drugs over 5 years with positive TRAb. RNA isolated from PBMCs was used to make the TCR library. Combining iRepertoire HTBI primers with Arm-PCR of CDR3 regions, the authors built TCR beta libraries. TCRdb used MiXCR to reprocess the multiplex PCR reads, holding one entry per CDR3 protein. The table lists approximately 400,000 distinct CDR3 sequences, roughly 20% of them singletons. Sequencing was performed on peripheral blood mononuclear cells (PBMCs), taken when the disease was refractory, from a patient treated with antithyroid drugs. Receptors originate from a female donor with Graves disease.

This clonotype was picked up many times. The chain couples TRBV6-1 to TRBJ1-1, with D unclear. The V gene's germline CDR1 is MNHNS and CDR2 SASEGT. Trimming removed 6 bases from V and 6 bases from J, with 11 bases in between. This CDR3 comprises 12 residues. The CDR3 region has the DNA TGTGCCAGCAGCGTCTATGGGGCTGAAGCTTTCTTT. Its translation: CASSVYGAEAFF.

The sample holds many counts of this clonotype. The chain has TRBV6-1 and TRBJ2-5; D is undetermined. The V end lost 2 bases, the J end lost 5 bases, and 3 bases lay between the germline ends. The CDR3 is 11 amino acids. The germline gives CDR1 MNHNS, CDR2 SASEGT. The CDR3 is CASSEYETQYF. The CDR3 nucleotides are TGTGCCAGCAGTGAATACGAGACCCAGTACTTC.

Note on this clonotype: An end of the junction does not agree with germline; a read error may underlie this. The rearrangement uses TRBV6-4 and TRBJ2-7, with D possibly TRBD1 on 9 matching bases. There are 20 residues in the CDR3. Per the germline V gene, CDR1 is MRHNA and CDR2 is SNTAGT. The CDR3 bases are TGTGTCAGCAGAAAAAACCCCGGGACAGGGTTTGGACTAGCTTCCTACGAGCAGTACTTC. As protein: CVSRKNPGTGFGLASYEQYF.

This clonotype was seen only a few times. V is TRBV18 and J is TRBJ2-4; 12 bases map to TRBD1. CDR1 is KGHSH, CDR2 LQKENI, per germline. Germline trimming cut 2 bases from V and 3 bases from J; bases unmatched to any gene: 2. The CDR3 loop spans 16 amino acids. CDR3 sequence: CASSPGTGGVKNIQYF. The CDR3 DNA is TGTGCCAGCTCACCAGGGACAGGGGGCGTCAAAAACATTCAGTACTTC.